What follows is one T cell receptor beta chain and its context. What it recognizes is unknown. CDR3 length equals 12 residues. The V segment lost 6 bases and the J segment 10 bases; nucleotides outside the gene matches: 7. Per germline, CDR1 MNHEY and CDR2 SVGAGI. This sample was taken from a study of shared clonotypes between healthy human individuals. Findings of the study overall: The study found about 5% of naive CD4 clonotypes shared across a handful of donors.

Deep level was the assay's run setting. Several immunoSEQ plates received, in even portions, the genomic DNA of each subset. In replicate PCRs of sorted subsets, roughly 200 ng DNA, about 30,000 T cell genomes, was used. Generated by immunoSEQ multiplex PCR, the TCRdb table keeps only in-frame clones and is missing some. Among over a million clones listed, 98% were seen once. This rearrangement joins TRBV6-5 to TRBJ1-2, with 8 bases lining up with TRBD1. Sequenced input: naive CD4+ T cells sorted from blood. Subset given: CD45RA+ positively selected. This receptor was taken from a man aged 25-40 years in good health. The CDR3 region has the DNA TGTGCCAGCAGAGGGACAGGAGTAGACTACACCTTC. This encodes CASRGTGVDYTF.